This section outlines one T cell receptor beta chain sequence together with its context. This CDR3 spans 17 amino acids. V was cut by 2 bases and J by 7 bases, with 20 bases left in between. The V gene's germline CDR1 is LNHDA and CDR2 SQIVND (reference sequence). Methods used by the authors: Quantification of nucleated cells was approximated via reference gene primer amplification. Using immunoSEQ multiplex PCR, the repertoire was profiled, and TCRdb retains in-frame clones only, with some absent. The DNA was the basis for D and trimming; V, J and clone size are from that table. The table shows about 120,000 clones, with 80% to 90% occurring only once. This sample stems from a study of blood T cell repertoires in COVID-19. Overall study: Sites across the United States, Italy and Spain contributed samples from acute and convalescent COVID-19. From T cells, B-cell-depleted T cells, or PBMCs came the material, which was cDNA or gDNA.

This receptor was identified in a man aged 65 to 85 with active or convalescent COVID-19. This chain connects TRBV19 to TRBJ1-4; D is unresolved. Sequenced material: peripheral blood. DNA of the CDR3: TGTGCCAGTAGTATATCCCATCGTCAGATGCTTGTTGAAAAACTGTTTTTT. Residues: CASSISHRQMLVEKLFF.